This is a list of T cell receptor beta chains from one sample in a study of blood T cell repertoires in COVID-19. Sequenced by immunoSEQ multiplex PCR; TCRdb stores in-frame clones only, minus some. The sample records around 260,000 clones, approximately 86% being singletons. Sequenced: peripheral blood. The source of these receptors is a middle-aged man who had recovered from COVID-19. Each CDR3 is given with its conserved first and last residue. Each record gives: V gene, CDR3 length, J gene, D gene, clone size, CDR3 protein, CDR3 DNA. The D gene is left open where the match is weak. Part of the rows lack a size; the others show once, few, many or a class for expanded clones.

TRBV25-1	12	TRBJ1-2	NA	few	CASSGNTYGYTF	TGTGCCAGCTCAGGGAATACCTATGGCTACACCTTC
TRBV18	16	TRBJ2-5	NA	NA	CASSPRPGGSQETQYF	TGTGCCAGCTCACCCCGGCCGGGGGGCTCCCAAGAGACCCAGTACTTC
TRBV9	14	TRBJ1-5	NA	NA	CASSPNRINQPQHF	TGTGCCAGCAGCCCTAACAGAATCAATCAGCCCCAGCATTTT
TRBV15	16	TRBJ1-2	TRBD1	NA	CATSIQGALGNYGYTF	TGTGCCACCAGCATACAGGGGGCTCTCGGTAACTATGGCTACACCTTC
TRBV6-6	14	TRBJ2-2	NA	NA	CASTAGIATGELFF	TGTGCCAGCACGGCAGGGATTGCCACCGGGGAGCTGTTTTTT
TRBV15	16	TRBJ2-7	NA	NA	CATSRDGGTSPYEQYF	TGTGCCACCAGCAGAGATGGTGGGACTTCTCCTTACGAGCAGTACTTC
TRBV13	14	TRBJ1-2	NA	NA	CASSLRTAYYGYTF	TGTGCCAGCAGCCTACGGACAGCCTACTATGGCTACACCTTC
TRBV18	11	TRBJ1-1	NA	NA	CASSALAEAFF	TGTGCCAGCTCGGCCCTCGCTGAAGCTTTCTTT
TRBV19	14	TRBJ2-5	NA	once	CASSNPGDWETQYF	TGTGCCAGTAGTAACCCGGGGGACTGGGAGACCCAGTACTTC
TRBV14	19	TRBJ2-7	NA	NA	CASSQELRGLGGRSYEQYF	TGTGCCAGCAGCCAAGAACTACGAGGTCTAGGCGGGCGCTCCTACGAGCAGTACTTC
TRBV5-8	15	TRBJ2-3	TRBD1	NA	CASSWGQGGSDTQYF	TGTGCCAGCAGCTGGGGACAGGGGGGAAGTGATACGCAGTATTTT
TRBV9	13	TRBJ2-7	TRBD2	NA	CASSGTSGREQYF	TGTGCCAGCAGTGGGACTAGCGGGCGAGAGCAGTACTTC
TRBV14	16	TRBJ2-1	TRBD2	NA	CASSWVLAGAYNEQFF	TGTGCCAGCAGTTGGGTCCTCGCGGGAGCCTACAATGAGCAGTTCTTC
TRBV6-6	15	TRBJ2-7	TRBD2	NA	CASSETSGYPYEQYF	TGTGCCAGCAGCGAAACTAGCGGATACCCCTACGAGCAGTACTTC
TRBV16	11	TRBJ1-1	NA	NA	CASSPVTEAFF	TGTGCCAGCAGCCCGGTAACTGAAGCTTTCTTT
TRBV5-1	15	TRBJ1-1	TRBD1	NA	CASSLAQGGWTEAFF	TGCGCCAGCAGCTTGGCACAGGGGGGTTGGACTGAAGCTTTCTTT
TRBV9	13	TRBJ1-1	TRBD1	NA	CASSSRTGPEAFF	TGTGCCAGCAGCTCGAGGACAGGGCCTGAAGCTTTCTTT
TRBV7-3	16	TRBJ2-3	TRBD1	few	CASSPVTGGKGDTQYF	TGTGCCAGCAGCCCGGTAACAGGGGGCAAGGGAGATACGCAGTATTTT
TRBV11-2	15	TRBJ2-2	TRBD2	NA	CASSQAGVGTGELFF	TGTGCCAGCAGCCAAGCGGGGGTGGGCACCGGGGAGCTGTTTTTT
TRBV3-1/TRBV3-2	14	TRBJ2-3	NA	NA	CASSPQGGGDTQYF	TGTGCCAGCAGCCCCCAAGGTGGAGGAGATACGCAGTATTTT
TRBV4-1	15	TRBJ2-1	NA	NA	CASSPRSWAYNEQFF	TGCGCCAGCAGCCCTAGGAGTTGGGCCTACAATGAGCAGTTCTTC
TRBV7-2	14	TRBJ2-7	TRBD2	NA	CASSSGTSGYEQYF	TGTGCCAGCAGCTCCGGGACTAGCGGGTACGAGCAGTACTTC
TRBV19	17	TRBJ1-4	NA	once	CASSPRGHRETNEKLFF	TGTGCCAGTAGTCCTCGGGGACACAGGGAGACTAATGAAAAACTGTTTTTT
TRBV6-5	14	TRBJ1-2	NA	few	CASRGYQGNYGYTF	TGTGCCAGCAGGGGGTATCAGGGGAACTATGGCTACACCTTC
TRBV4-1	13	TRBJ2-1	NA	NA	CASSQGVFDEQFF	TGCGCCAGCAGCCAAGGAGTTTTTGATGAGCAGTTCTTC
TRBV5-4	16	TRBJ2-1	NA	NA	CASSLPPLAKSNEQFF	TGTGCCAGCAGCCTTCCTCCCCTAGCTAAGAGCAATGAGCAGTTCTTC